This T cell receptor (beta chain) comes out of a study of cytotoxic CD8 clonotypes in ibrutinib-treated CLL. Whole-study results and caveats: Higher clonality was seen at ibrutinib response and a return toward baseline at progression. Circulating CD8+ T-cell counts were tracked by baseline clonality, which exceeded that of age-matched healthy donors.

The sequencing depth, 1 in 200,000 to 1 in 1 million T cells, was the target. Assay used: immunoSEQ multiplex PCR; TCRdb lists only in-frame clones, some missing. This table has more than 12,000 clones, less than 80% appearing once. This clone appeared a single time. Its target is not known. V was trimmed by 4 bases and J by 5 bases, leaving 17 bases between them. Germline V CDR1 and CDR2: SEHNR, FQNEAQ (reference sequence). The CDR3 has 15 residues. The chain uses TRBV7-9 and TRBJ2-5; D unresolved. The TCR originated in a human donor with chronic lymphocytic leukemia. Sequenced here: PBMCs, sampled before ibrutinib treatment. The CDR3 is CASSSNIPTPETQYF. For the CDR3, the DNA is TGTGCCAGCAGCTCAAACATTCCCACCCCGGAGACCCAGTACTTC.